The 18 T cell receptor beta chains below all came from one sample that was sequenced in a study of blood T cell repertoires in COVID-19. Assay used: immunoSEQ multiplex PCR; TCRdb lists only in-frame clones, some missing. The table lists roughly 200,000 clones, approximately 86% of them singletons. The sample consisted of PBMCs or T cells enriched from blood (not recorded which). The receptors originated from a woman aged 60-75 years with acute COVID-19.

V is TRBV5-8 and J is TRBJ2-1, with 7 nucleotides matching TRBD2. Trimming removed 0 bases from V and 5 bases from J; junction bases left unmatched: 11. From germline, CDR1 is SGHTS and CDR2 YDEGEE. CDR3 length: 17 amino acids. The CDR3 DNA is TGTGCCAGCAGCTTGGGGTGGGGGACTAACCTGAACAATGAGCAGTTCTTC. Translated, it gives CASSLGWGTNLNNEQFF.

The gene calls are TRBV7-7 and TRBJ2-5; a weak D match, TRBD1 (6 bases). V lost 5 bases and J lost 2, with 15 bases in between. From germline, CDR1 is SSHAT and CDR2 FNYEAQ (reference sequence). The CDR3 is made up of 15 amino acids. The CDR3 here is CASSLVGAAQETQYF. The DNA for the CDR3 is TGTGCCAGCAGCCTAGTGGGGGCGGCACAAGAGACCCAGTACTTC. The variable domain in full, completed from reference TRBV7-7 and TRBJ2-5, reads GAGVSQSPRYKVTKRGQDVTLRCDPISSHATLYWYQQALGQGPEFLTYFNYEAQPDKSGLPSDRFSAERPEGSISTLTIQRTEQRDSAMYRCASSLVGAAQETQYFGPGTRLLVL.

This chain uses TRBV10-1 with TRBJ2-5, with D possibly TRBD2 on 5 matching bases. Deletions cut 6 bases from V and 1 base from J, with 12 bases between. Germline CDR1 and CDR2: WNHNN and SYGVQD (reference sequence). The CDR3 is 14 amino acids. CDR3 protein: CASSGPGTQETQYF. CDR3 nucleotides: TGCGCCAGCAGCGGTCCGGGAACCCAAGAGACCCAGTACTTC.

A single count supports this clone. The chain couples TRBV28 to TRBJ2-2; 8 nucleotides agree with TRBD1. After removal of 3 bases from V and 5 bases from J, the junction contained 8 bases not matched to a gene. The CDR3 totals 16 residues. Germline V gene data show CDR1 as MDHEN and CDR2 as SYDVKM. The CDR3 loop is CASSFVDRAGTGELFF. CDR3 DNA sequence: TGTGCCAGCAGTTTCGTGGACAGGGCGGGGACCGGGGAGCTGTTTTTT.

In DNA form, the CDR3 reads TGTGCCAGCAGTCACACAGCCGGGAACACTGAAGCTTTCTTT. This codes for CASSHTAGNTEAFF. V usage is TRBV13 and J usage is TRBJ1-1, with no clear D. CDR3 size: 14 residues. Per the germline V gene, CDR1 is PRHDT and CDR2 is FYEKMQ (reference sequence). V lost 6 bases, J lost 1 base, and 12 bases lay in between.

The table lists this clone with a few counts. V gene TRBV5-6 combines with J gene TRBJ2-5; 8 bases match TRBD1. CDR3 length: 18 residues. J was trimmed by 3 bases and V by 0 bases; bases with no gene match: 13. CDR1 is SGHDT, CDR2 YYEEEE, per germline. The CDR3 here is CASSLALSQGGPKETQYF. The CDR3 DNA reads TGTGCCAGCAGCTTGGCCTTATCACAGGGGGGACCAAAAGAGACCCAGTACTTC.

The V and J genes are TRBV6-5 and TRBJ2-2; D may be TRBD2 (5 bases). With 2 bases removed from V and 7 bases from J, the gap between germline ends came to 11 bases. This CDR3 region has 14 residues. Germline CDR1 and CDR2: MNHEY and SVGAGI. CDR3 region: CASSYRVAGGELFF. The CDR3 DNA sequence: TGTGCCAGCAGTTACAGGGTTGCGGGCGGGGAGCTGTTTTTT.

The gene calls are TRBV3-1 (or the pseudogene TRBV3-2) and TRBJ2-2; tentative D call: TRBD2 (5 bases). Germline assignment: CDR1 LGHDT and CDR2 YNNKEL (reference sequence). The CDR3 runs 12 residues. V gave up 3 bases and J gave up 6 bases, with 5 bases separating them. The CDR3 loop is CASSQRAGELFF. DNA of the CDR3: TGTGCCAGCAGCCAGAGGGCCGGGGAGCTGTTTTTT.

CDR3 bases: TGTGCCAGCAGCCCCGGGACATCTGCTTACAATGAGCAGTTCTTC. Translation: CASSPGTSAYNEQFF. The chain has TRBV28 and TRBJ2-1; weak D call: TRBD1 (6 bases). Germline V lookup: CDR1 MDHEN, CDR2 SYDVKM. The V gene lost 6 bases and the J gene lost 4 bases, with 16 bases spanning the gap. The CDR3 extends over 15 amino acids.

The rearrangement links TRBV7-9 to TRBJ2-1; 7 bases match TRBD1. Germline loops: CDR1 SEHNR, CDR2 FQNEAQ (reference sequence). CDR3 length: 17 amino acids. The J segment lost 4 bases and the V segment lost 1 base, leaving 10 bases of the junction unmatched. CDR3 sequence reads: CASSLVPPGQWYNEQFF. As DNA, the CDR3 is TGTGCCAGCAGCTTAGTGCCGCCGGGACAGTGGTACAATGAGCAGTTCTTC.

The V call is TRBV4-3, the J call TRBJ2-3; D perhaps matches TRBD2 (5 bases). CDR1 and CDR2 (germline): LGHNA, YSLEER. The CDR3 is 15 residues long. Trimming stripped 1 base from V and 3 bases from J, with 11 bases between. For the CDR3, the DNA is TGCGCCAGCAGCCAAGGGTGGACTGGGACAGATACGCAGTATTTT. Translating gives CASSQGWTGTDTQYF.

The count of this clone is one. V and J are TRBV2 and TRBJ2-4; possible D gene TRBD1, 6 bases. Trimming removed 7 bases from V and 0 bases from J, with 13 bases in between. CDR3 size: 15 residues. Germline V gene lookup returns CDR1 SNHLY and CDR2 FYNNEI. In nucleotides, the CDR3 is TGTGCCAGCATCAGGGGCCCCCTAGCCAAAAACATTCAGTACTTC. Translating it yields CASIRGPLAKNIQYF.

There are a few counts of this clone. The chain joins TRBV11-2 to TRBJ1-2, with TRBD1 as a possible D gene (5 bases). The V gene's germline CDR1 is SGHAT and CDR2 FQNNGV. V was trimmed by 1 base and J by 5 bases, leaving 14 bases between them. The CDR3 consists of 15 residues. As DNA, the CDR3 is TGTGCCAGCAGCTTAGGCCAGGGTCCGTGGTATGGCTACACCTTC. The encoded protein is CASSLGQGPWYGYTF. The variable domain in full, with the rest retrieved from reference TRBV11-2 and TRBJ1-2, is EAGVAQSPRYKIIEKRQSVAFWCNPISGHATLYWYQQILGQGPKLLIQFQNNGVVDDSQLPKDRFSAERLKGVDSTLKIQPAKLEDSAVYLCASSLGQGPWYGYTFGSGTRLTVV.

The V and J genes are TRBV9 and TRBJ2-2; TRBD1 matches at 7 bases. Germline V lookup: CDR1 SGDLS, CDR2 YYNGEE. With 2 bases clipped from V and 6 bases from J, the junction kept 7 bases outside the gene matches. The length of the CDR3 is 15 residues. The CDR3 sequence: CASSVGTASPGELFF. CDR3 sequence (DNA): TGTGCCAGCAGCGTGGGGACAGCTTCTCCCGGGGAGCTGTTTTTT.

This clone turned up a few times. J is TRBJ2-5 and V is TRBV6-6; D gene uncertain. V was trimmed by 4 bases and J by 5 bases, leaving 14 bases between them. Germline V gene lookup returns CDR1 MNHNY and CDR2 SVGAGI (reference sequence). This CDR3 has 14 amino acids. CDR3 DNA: TGTGCCAGCAGTTCTCCTGAGCCCCGGGAGACCCAGTACTTC. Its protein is CASSSPEPRETQYF.

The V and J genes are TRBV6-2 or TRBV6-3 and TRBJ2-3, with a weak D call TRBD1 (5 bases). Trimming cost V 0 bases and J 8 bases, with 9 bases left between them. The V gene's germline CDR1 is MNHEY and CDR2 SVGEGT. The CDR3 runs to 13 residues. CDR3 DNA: TGTGCCAGCAGTTACTCCGTAAGGGGTACGCAGTATTTT. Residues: CASSYSVRGTQYF.

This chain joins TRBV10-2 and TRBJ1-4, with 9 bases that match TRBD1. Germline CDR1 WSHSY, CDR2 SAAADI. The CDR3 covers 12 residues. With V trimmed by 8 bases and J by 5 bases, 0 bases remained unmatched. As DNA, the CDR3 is TGCGCCAGCGGGACAGGGAATGAAAAACTGTTTTTT. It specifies CASGTGNEKLFF.

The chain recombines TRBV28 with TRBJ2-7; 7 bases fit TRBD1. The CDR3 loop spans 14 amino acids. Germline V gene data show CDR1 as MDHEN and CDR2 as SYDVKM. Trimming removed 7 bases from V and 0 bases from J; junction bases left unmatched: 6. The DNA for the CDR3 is TGTGCCAGCAATGAACAGGGGAGCTCCTACGAGCAGTACGTC. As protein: CASNEQGSSYEQYV.